This TCR beta chain is drawn from a study of preoperative IRX-2 immunotherapy in early breast cancer. Germline CDR1 KGHSY, CDR2 FQNENV. V gave up 0 bases and J gave up 5 bases, with 10 bases separating them. This CDR3 is built from 14 residues. Documented treatment: preoperative locoregional IRX-2 cytokine immunotherapy. Samples came from a phase Ib trial of preoperative locoregional IRX-2 cytokine immunotherapy. The table came from immunoSEQ multiplex PCR; TCRdb's copy has only in-frame clones and leaves some out. The sample includes roughly 99,000 clones, 86% seen only once; the top ten take over 2%.

Material: tumor tissue, obtained after IRX-2 immunotherapy. The receptor was isolated from a human donor with breast cancer. The genes are TRBV16 and TRBJ1-2; D may be TRBD1 (5 bases). The CDR3 protein is CASSQSGSGYGYTF. CDR3 sequence (DNA): TGTGCCAGCAGCCAATCGGGGTCAGGGTATGGCTACACCTTC.